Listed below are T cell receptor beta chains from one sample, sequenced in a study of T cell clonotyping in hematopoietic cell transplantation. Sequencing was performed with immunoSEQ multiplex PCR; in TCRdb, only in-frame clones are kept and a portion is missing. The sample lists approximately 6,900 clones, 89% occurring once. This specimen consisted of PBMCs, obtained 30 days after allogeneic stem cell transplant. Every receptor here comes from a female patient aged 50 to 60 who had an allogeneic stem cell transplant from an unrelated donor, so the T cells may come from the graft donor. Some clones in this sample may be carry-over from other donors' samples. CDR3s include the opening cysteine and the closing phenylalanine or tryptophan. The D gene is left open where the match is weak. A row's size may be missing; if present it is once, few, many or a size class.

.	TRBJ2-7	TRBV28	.	CASSVRPVYEQYF	TGTGCCAGCAGTGTTAGACCAGTCTACGAGCAGTACTTC
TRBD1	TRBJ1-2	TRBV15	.	CATSTRQGADYGYTF	TGTGCCACCAGCACCAGACAGGGGGCAGACTATGGCTACACCTTC
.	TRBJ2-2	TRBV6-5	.	CAGGGQAANTGELFF	TGTGCCGGGGGTGGGCAGGCAGCGAACACCGGGGAGCTGTTTTTT
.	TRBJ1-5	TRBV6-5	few	CASSLGPQSPQHF	TGTGCCAGCAGCCTAGGTCCCCAGTCGCCCCAGCATTTT
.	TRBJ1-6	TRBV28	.	CASTGSSYNSPLHF	TGTGCCAGCACGGGGAGCTCCTATAATTCACCCCTCCACTTT
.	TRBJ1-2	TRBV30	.	CAWSGDGHYGYTF	TGTGCCTGGAGCGGGGACGGACACTATGGCTACACCTTC
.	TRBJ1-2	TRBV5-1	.	CASSQQPGASNYGYTF	TGCGCCAGCAGCCAACAACCGGGGGCTTCTAACTATGGCTACACCTTC
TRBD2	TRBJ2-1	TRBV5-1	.	CASSFSGRVQFF	TGCGCCAGCAGCTTTAGCGGGAGGGTGCAGTTCTTC
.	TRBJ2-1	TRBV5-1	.	CASSLTGEKRGEQFF	TGCGCCAGCAGCTTAACAGGGGAAAAGCGGGGTGAGCAGTTCTTC
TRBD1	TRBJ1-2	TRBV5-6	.	CASSRGGQGAQGYTF	TGTGCCAGCAGCCGAGGGGGGCAGGGGGCGCAGGGCTACACCTTC
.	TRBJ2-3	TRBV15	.	CATSRGTTQYF	TGTGCCACCAGCAGAGGGACTACGCAGTATTTT
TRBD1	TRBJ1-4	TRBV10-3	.	CAISFDRGTNEKLFF	TGTGCCATCAGCTTCGACAGGGGTACTAATGAAAAACTGTTTTTT
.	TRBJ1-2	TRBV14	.	CASRSSGTASGYTF	TGTGCCAGCAGGTCCAGCGGGACGGCATCTGGCTACACCTTC
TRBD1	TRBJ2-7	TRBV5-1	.	CASSFDTGGTLSYEQYF	TGCGCCAGCAGCTTCGACACAGGGGGAACTCTCTCCTACGAGCAGTACTTC
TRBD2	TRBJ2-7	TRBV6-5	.	CASSYSLRERSYEQYF	TGTGCCAGCAGTTACTCGTTGCGGGAGAGGTCCTACGAGCAGTACTTC
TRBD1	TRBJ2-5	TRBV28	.	CASSRQGVRKTQYF	TGTGCCAGCAGTAGACAGGGGGTACGTAAGACCCAGTACTTC
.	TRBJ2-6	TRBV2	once	CASSESGPSGANVLTF	TGTGCCAGCAGTGAATCAGGTCCCTCTGGGGCCAACGTCCTGACTTTC
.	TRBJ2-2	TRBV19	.	CASSIGLGGPRTGELFF	TGTGCCAGTAGTATAGGTCTCGGGGGCCCGAGGACCGGGGAGCTGTTTTTT
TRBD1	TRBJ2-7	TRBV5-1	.	CASSSGQASYEQYF	TGCGCCAGCAGCTCAGGACAGGCCTCCTACGAGCAGTACTTC
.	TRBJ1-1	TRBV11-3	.	CASSLGDGENTEAFF	TGTGCCAGCAGCTTAGGGGACGGAGAGAACACTGAAGCTTTCTTT
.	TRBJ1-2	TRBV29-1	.	CSVDPGLNYGYTF	TGCAGCGTTGATCCAGGGTTAAACTATGGCTACACCTTC
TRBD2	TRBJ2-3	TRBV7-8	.	CASSLVGGRTDTQYF	TGTGCCAGCAGCTTAGTGGGAGGGCGCACAGATACGCAGTATTTT
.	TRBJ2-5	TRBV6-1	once	CASSMGSQETQYF	TGTGCCAGCAGTATGGGGTCCCAAGAGACCCAGTACTTC
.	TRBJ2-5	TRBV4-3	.	CASSQERSVETQYF	TGCGCCAGCAGCCAAGAAAGGAGTGTGGAGACCCAGTACTTC
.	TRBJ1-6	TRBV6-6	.	CASGEQGAYNSPLHF	TGTGCCAGCGGAGAACAGGGCGCCTATAATTCACCCCTCCACTTT
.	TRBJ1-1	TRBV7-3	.	CASSLSWRTEAFF	TGTGCCAGCAGCTTAAGCTGGAGGACTGAAGCTTTCTTT
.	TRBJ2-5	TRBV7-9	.	CASSLGFTGAETQYF	TGTGCCAGCAGCTTAGGATTTACAGGCGCCGAGACCCAGTACTTC
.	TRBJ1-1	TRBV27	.	CASSVQGGGYTEAFF	TGTGCCAGCAGTGTCCAGGGTGGTGGGTACACTGAAGCTTTCTTT
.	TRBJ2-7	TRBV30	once	CALDKGYEQYF	TGTGCCCTCGATAAGGGCTACGAGCAGTACTTC
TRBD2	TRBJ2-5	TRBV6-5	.	CASSSLAGETQYF	TGTGCCAGCAGTTCCCTAGCGGGAGAGACCCAGTACTTC
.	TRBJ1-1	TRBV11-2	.	CASSFLKRDTEAFF	TGTGCCAGCAGCTTTTTAAAAAGGGACACTGAAGCTTTCTTT
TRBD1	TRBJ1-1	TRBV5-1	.	CASSLGWTGTNTEAFF	TGCGCCAGCAGCTTGGGTTGGACAGGAACGAACACTGAAGCTTTCTTT
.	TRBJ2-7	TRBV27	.	CASSFRGRSYEQYF	TGTGCCAGCAGTTTTAGGGGAAGGTCCTACGAGCAGTACTTC
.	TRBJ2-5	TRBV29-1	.	CSAGRTQYF	TGCAGCGCTGGACGGACCCAGTACTTC
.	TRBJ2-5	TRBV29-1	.	CSGGVEWETQYF	TGCAGCGGGGGAGTTGAGTGGGAGACCCAGTACTTC
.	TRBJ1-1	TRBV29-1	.	CSVVGAGVGTEAFF	TGCAGCGTTGTAGGGGCAGGGGTGGGCACTGAAGCTTTCTTT
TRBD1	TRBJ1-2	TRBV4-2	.	CASSQEEGARYGYTF	TGTGCCAGCAGCCAAGAAGAGGGGGCGCGTTATGGCTACACCTTC
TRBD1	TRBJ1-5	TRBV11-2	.	CASSLGAGQGDQPQHF	TGTGCCAGCAGCTTAGGAGCCGGACAGGGTGATCAGCCCCAGCATTTT
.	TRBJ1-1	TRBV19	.	CASMASVGGTEAFF	TGTGCCAGTATGGCGAGTGTCGGAGGGACTGAAGCTTTCTTT
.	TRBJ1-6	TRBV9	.	CASNQEGSHNSPRHF	TGTGCCAGCAATCAAGAGGGGAGCCATAATTCACCCCGCCACTTT
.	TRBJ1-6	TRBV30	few	CAWSVLGQWDSPLHF	TGTGCCTGGAGTGTACTCGGGCAGTGGGATTCACCCCTCCACTTT
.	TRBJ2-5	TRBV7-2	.	CASSLRGETQYF	TGTGCCAGCAGCCTCCGGGGGGAGACCCAGTACTTC
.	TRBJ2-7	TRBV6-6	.	CASSYGVSYEQYF	TGTGCCAGCAGTTATGGGGTTTCCTACGAGCAGTACTTC
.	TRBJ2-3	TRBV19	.	CASSISQRAQYF	TGTGCCAGTAGTATCTCCCAGCGGGCGCAGTATTTT
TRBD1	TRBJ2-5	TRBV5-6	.	CASSGSGQIQETQYF	TGTGCCAGCAGCGGCTCGGGACAGATTCAAGAGACCCAGTACTTC
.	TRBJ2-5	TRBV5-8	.	CASSPGLRNQETQYF	TGTGCCAGCAGTCCGGGGCTTCGGAACCAAGAGACCCAGTACTTC
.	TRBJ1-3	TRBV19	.	CASSSHRVFSGNTIYF	TGTGCCAGTAGCTCCCACAGGGTCTTCTCTGGAAACACCATATATTTT
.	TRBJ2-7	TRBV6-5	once	CASSRPDSSYEQYF	TGTGCCAGCAGCCGACCTGACAGCTCCTACGAGCAGTACTTC